One and the same sample provided the 25 T cell receptor beta chains below, sequenced in a study of early T cells in non-severe SARS-CoV-2 infection. Each CDR3 protein gets one entry after TCRdb re-called the 5' RACE reads with MiXCR. The repertoire holds tens of thousands of distinct CDR3 sequences, with around an eighth as singletons. Specimen: whole blood. Receptors originate from an adult who was a healthcare worker with PCR-confirmed SARS-CoV-2 infection or an uninfected control (not recorded which).

This clonotype has only a few counts. The genes are TRBV19 and TRBJ2-7; 10 bases map to TRBD1. Trimming cost V 6 bases and J 1 base; bases outside gene matches: 3. This CDR3 has 14 amino acids. Germline CDR1 is LNHDA and CDR2 is SQIVND (reference sequence). The CDR3 DNA reads TGTGCCAGTAGCGGACAGGGGGAATCCTACGAGCAGTACTTC. It yields the protein CASSGQGESYEQYF. Complete variable domain (other parts from reference TRBV19 and TRBJ2-7): DGGITQSPKYLFRKEGQNVTLSCEQNLNHDAMYWYRQDPGQGLRLIYYSQIVNDFQKGDIAEGYSVSREKKESFPLTVTSAQKNPTAFYLCASSGQGESYEQYFGPGTRLTVT.

This clonotype came up many times. The rearrangement links TRBV5-6 to TRBJ2-2, with D possibly called TRBD1 or TRBD2 (5 bases each). The V end was cut by 0 bases, the J end by 5 bases, with 8 bases between. Germline lookup yields CDR1 SGHDT and CDR2 YYEEEE. This CDR3 has 14 residues. CDR3 loop: CASSLGGATGELFF. The CDR3 nucleotides read TGTGCCAGCAGCTTGGGAGGGGCGACCGGGGAGCTGTTTTTT.

Only a few counts were recorded for this clonotype. This chain connects TRBV7-2 to TRBJ2-7, with 8 nucleotides matching TRBD2. CDR1 is SGHTA, CDR2 FQGNSA, per germline. The CDR3 length is 14 residues. The V and J ends lost 4 bases and 2 bases, in that order; junction bases with no gene match: 4. As DNA, the CDR3 is TGTGCCAGCAGCTGGGGACTAGGAGCCTACGAGCAGTACTTC. Residues: CASSWGLGAYEQYF.

This clonotype has more than one count but fewer than ten. The rearrangement joins TRBV7-9 to TRBJ2-2; D might be TRBD2 (6 bases). The V end was cut by 5 bases, the J end by 4 bases, with 17 bases between. From germline, CDR1 is SEHNR and CDR2 FQNEAQ (reference sequence). This CDR3 has 16 amino acids. CDR3 in amino acids: CASSRMSTSSTGELFF. The CDR3 DNA follows: TGTGCCAGCAGCCGAATGTCCACTAGCTCCACCGGGGAGCTGTTTTTT.

This chain links TRBV30 with TRBJ1-2; the D gene is possibly TRBD1 (6 bases). CDR3 length: 12 residues. The V end was cut by 3 bases, the J end by 8 bases, with 13 bases between. CDR1 is GTSNPN, CDR2 SVGIG, per germline (reference sequence). CDR3 protein: CAWRKGERGYTF. The CDR3 DNA reads as TGTGCCTGGAGAAAGGGGGAGAGAGGCTACACCTTC.

J is TRBJ1-3 and V is TRBV6-2 or TRBV6-3; 7 bases are a match to TRBD1. The CDR3 has 16 residues. Germline lookup yields CDR1 MNHEY and CDR2 SVGEGT. The J segment lost 0 bases and the V segment lost 5 bases, leaving 7 bases of the junction unmatched. The CDR3 nucleotides are TGTGCCAGCAGTGACTTGGGACAGCACTCTGGAAACACCATATATTTT. Protein product: CASSDLGQHSGNTIYF.

CDR3 in DNA: TGTGCCAGCGAGGGTAACTATGGCTACACCTTC. Encoded protein: CASEGNYGYTF. The chain is built from TRBV28 and TRBJ1-2, with D unclear. Trimming pared 8 bases from V and 1 base from J, leaving 5 bases between. The germline CDR1 and CDR2 sequences are MDHEN and SYDVKM. CDR3 size: 11 residues.

This clonotype was seen only a few times. The chain has TRBV6-5 and TRBJ2-1, with 7 nucleotides matching TRBD2. Looked up from germline, CDR1 is MNHEY and CDR2 is SVGAGI. This CDR3 is built from 16 residues. J lost 3 bases, V lost 0 bases, and 5 bases had no gene match. The CDR3 sequence: CASSYSTGGFYNEQFF. The DNA for the CDR3 is TGTGCCAGCAGTTACTCGACGGGAGGTTTCTACAATGAGCAGTTCTTC.

The chain recombines TRBV6-2 or TRBV6-3 with TRBJ2-5; the D gene could be TRBD1 or TRBD2 (5 bases each). Germline V gene sequence: CDR1 MNHEY, CDR2 SVGEGT. The CDR3 contains 14 residues. Trimming stripped 6 bases from V and 1 base from J, with 12 bases between. CDR3 DNA: TGTGCCAGCAGACCCGACGGGGCCCAAGAGACCCAGTACTTC. Translated: CASRPDGAQETQYF.

This clonotype showed up just a few times. CDR3 nucleotides: TGTGCCATCAGTCCGGGACAGGGTACCAATGAGCAGTTCTTC. It is translated as CAISPGQGTNEQFF. The gene calls are TRBV10-3 and TRBJ2-1, with 9 bases fitting TRBD1. V shed 5 bases, J shed 6 bases, and the junction held 5 bases outside the gene matches. Per the germline V gene, CDR1 is ENHRY and CDR2 is SYGVKD. CDR3 length: 14 residues.

The rearrangement joins TRBV21-1 to TRBJ2-1; whether TRBD2, the table's D call, matches the DNA was not checked. TRBV21-1 is described as a pseudogene. This CDR3 is 17 amino acids long. The CDR3 coding sequence is TGTGCCAGCAGCAAAGCGTGGAGCGGGAGCGCTATGAATGAGCAGTTCTTC. This encodes CASSKAWSGSAMNEQFF.

This clonotype was observed at least ten times. This chain joins TRBV7-2 and TRBJ2-7; a weak D match, TRBD2 (6 bases). This CDR3 spans 15 amino acids. Looked up from germline, CDR1 is SGHTA and CDR2 is FQGNSA. The V and J ends lost 5 bases and 2 bases respectively, with 16 bases between them. The CDR3 nucleotides are TGTGCCAGCAGCCCCACGGAGGGGTCTCCCTACGAGCAGTACTTC. Translating gives CASSPTEGSPYEQYF.

The sample holds a few counts of this clonotype. The CDR3 DNA reads as TGCGCCGGGGGCGAGACAGGGAACACTGAAGCTTTCTTT. It is translated as CAGGETGNTEAFF. This rearrangement joins TRBV10-2 to TRBJ1-1; TRBD1 might be the D (6 bases). V was pared by 11 bases and J by 1 base, with 14 bases between. This CDR3 has 13 residues. Germline CDR1 reads WSHSY; CDR2 reads SAAADI.

The chain employs TRBV28 and TRBJ1-5; D is unclear. The CDR3 covers 12 residues. The germline V gene encodes CDR1 MDHEN and CDR2 SYDVKM. V dropped 10 bases and J dropped 4 bases, with 11 bases sitting between them. CDR3 in amino acids: CATQYFNQPQHF. CDR3 in DNA: TGTGCCACCCAGTATTTTAATCAGCCCCAGCATTTT.

The genes are TRBV12-3 or TRBV12-4 and TRBJ2-7, with 8 bases fitting TRBD2. This CDR3 has 15 amino acids. Trimming removed 8 bases from V and 4 bases from J; junction bases left unmatched: 13. As DNA, the CDR3 is TGTGCCAGCGTAACTGGGGCTAGCGGGTCGTACGAGCAGTACTTC. Amino acid sequence: CASVTGASGSYEQYF.

This clonotype occurred many times. This sequence joins TRBV18 and TRBJ1-2, with 9 nucleotides matching TRBD1. Unmatched junction bases numbered 5, after V lost 3 bases and J lost 3 bases. This CDR3 region has 15 residues. Germline V CDR1 and CDR2: KGHSH, LQKENI. As DNA, the CDR3 is TGTGCCAGCTCACCCACAGGGGGCGCCGACTATGGCTACACCTTC. Its translation: CASSPTGGADYGYTF.

Only a few counts were recorded for this clonotype. The chain carries TRBV5-1 and TRBJ2-2; TRBD2 aligns across 11 bases. Germline values: CDR1 SGHRS, CDR2 YFSETQ. The CDR3 runs 16 residues. Losses at the gene ends were 6 bases for V and 3 bases for J; bases not matched to a gene: 7. The CDR3: CASKGLAGVDTGELFF. As DNA, the CDR3 is TGCGCCAGCAAAGGACTAGCGGGCGTCGACACCGGGGAGCTGTTTTTT.

This clonotype was observed at least ten times. The V call is TRBV10-3, the J call TRBJ1-2; D possibly corresponds to TRBD1 (6 bases). The germline V gene encodes CDR1 ENHRY and CDR2 SYGVKD. Trimming cost V 7 bases and J 6 bases, with 15 bases left between them. This CDR3 is 13 amino acids long. The CDR3 sequence is CAITKGGGNGYTF. CDR3 nucleotides: TGTGCCATCACCAAGGGGGGAGGTAATGGCTACACCTTC.

The V and J genes are TRBV7-9 and TRBJ2-7; D gene ambiguous. V was cut by 5 bases and J by 5 bases, with 13 bases left in between. Germline V CDR1 and CDR2: SEHNR, FQNEAQ (reference sequence). CDR3 length equals 13 residues. The CDR3 protein is CASSKLTLDEQYF. In nucleotides, the CDR3 is TGTGCCAGCAGCAAACTTACTTTGGACGAGCAGTACTTC.

This clonotype has only a few counts. The rearrangement joins TRBV7-3 to TRBJ1-5; D might be TRBD1 (6 bases). The CDR3 sequence is 19 residues long. V lost 5 bases to trimming and J lost 0 bases, with 23 bases between them. The germline gives CDR1 SGHTA, CDR2 FQGTGA. CDR3 amino acids: CASSPTQGMRVVSNQPQHF. DNA for the CDR3: TGTGCCAGCAGCCCGACCCAGGGGATGAGGGTTGTTAGCAATCAGCCCCAGCATTTT.

The chain employs TRBV29-1 and TRBJ2-3; tentative D call: TRBD2 (6 bases). The CDR3 sequence is 14 residues long. V lost 5 bases and J lost 0, with 12 bases in between. Germline lookup yields CDR1 SQVTM and CDR2 ANQGSEA. CDR3 in amino acids: CSVPRDLSTDTQYF. The CDR3 DNA reads TGCAGCGTTCCCCGGGACTTGAGCACAGATACGCAGTATTTT.

The V gene is TRBV28, the J gene TRBJ2-1; 7 bases map to TRBD2. The CDR3 length is 17 residues. From germline, CDR1 is MDHEN and CDR2 SYDVKM. The V segment lost 0 bases and the J segment 7 bases; nucleotides outside the gene matches: 12. The CDR3 reads CASSLWIPSGSGNEQFF. The CDR3 bases are TGTGCCAGCAGTTTATGGATCCCGTCGGGTAGCGGGAATGAGCAGTTCTTC.

The gene calls are TRBV4-3 and TRBJ2-3; 8 positions match TRBD2. This CDR3 comprises 15 residues. Trimming at V came to 1 base and at J to 6 bases, leaving 6 bases not matched to a gene. Per germline, CDR1 LGHNA and CDR2 YSLEER. The CDR3 region has the DNA TGCGCCAGCAGCCAAGGGACTAGCCGTTCGGATACGCAGTATTTT. Amino acid sequence: CASSQGTSRSDTQYF.

The chain recombines TRBV28 with TRBJ2-1, with TRBD2 matching 11 bases. The V gene's germline CDR1 is MDHEN and CDR2 SYDVKM. The CDR3 has 16 amino acids. J was trimmed by 7 bases and V by 5 bases; bases with no gene match: 10. The CDR3 nucleotides are TGTGCCAGCAGTACCCCTACTAGCGGGAGAGGAAATGAGCAGTTCTTC. As protein: CASSTPTSGRGNEQFF.

Of note for this clonotype: The conserved phenylalanine or tryptophan is not found at the CDR3 terminus, so this likely reflects a read error. The chain joins TRBV20-1 to TRBJ2-7; 9 bases fit TRBD2. This CDR3 is 15 amino acids long. V was pared by 6 bases and J by 2 bases, with 11 bases of the junction left unmatched. Germline V gene lookup returns CDR1 DFQATT and CDR2 SNEGSKA (reference sequence). For the CDR3, the DNA is TGCAGTGCCAGTACCGGGACTAGCTCTACCTACGAGCAGTACTCC. Its translation: CSASTGTSSTYEQYS.